The clone carrying this T cell receptor beta chain was picked up many times. What it recognizes is unknown. There were TCR beta CDR3 regions amplified from RNA transcripts. A set of HTBI primers served as the primers for a first-round RT-PCR of the TCR CDR3. TCRdb independently ran MiXCR on the multiplex PCR reads; one entry per CDR3 protein. This table has 500,000 to 600,000 distinct CDR3 sequences, about 20% appearing once. Patients with ophthalmopathy all had a Clinical Activity Score of at least 3, a NOSPECS grade of at least 4 and duration under 3 months. A roughly 10 ml volume of fresh peripheral blood provided the PBMCs. The record originates from a study of T cells in Graves' hyperthyroidism and ophthalmopathy. The V end was cut by 7 bases, the J end by 1 base, with 11 bases between. Germline CDR1 is SGHRS and CDR2 is YFSETQ. The CDR3 is made up of 13 amino acids. Findings and caveats of the study: Most expanded thyroid clonotypes above 0.001 recurred in blood. Onset of ophthalmopathy came a median about 6.5 months after the model predicted it.

The chain carries TRBV5-1 and TRBJ1-1; the D is unclear. The receptor was isolated from a man in his forties with Graves' ophthalmopathy. Material for sequencing was blood. In DNA, the CDR3 is TGCGCCAGCGGATATGCCCCGAACACTGAAGCTTTCTTT. Residues: CASGYAPNTEAFF.